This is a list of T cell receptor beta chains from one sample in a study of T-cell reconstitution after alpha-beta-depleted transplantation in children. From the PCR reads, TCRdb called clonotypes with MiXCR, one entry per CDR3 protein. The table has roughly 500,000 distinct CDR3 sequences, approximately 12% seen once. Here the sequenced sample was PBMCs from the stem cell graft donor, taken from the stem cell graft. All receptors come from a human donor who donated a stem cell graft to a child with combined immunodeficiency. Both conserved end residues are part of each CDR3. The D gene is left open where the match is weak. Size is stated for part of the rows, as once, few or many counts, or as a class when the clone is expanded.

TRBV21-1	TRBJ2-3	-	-	TGTGCCAGCAGCAAAAGTAAGGCAGGGAACACAGATACGCAGTATTTT	CASSKSKAGNTDTQYF
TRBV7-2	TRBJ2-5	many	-	TGTGCCAGCAGCTTGACCCCTGGGACCCATTACTTC	CASSLTPGTHYF
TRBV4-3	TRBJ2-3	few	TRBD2	TGCGCCAGCAGCCAAGAGGGACTAGCGGGGGTGGATACGCAGTATTTT	CASSQEGLAGVDTQYF
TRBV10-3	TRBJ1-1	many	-	TGTGCCATCAGTGAGTCGGGGTGGTACGGCACTGAAGCTTTCTTT	CAISESGWYGTEAFF
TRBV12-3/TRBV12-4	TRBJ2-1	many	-	TGTGCCAGCCAGGGAATCGATTACAATGAGCAGTTCTTC	CASQGIDYNEQFF
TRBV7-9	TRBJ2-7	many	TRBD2	TGTGCCAGCAGCCTGCCCGGGGGGACGTTCTCCTACGAGCAGTACTTC	CASSLPGGTFSYEQYF
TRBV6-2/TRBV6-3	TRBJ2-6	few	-	TGTGCCAGCATCGTGTCTGGAGGGGCCAACGTCCTGACTTTC	CASIVSGGANVLTF
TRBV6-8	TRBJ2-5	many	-	TGTGCCAGTACCGGGGAGGAGACCCAGTACTTC	CASTGEETQYF
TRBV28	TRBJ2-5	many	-	TGTGCCAGCAACTACAGGGAAGAGACCCAGTACTTC	CASNYREETQYF
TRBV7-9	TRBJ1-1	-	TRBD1	TGTGCCAGCAGCTGGGGACAGGGGTCTGAAGCTTTCTTT	CASSWGQGSEAFF
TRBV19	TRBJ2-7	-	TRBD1	TGTGCCAGTAGTATAAGGGACAGGGGGGACGAGCAGTACTTC	CASSIRDRGDEQYF
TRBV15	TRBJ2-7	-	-	TGTGCCACCAGCAGAGATCCCGTAGGACAGCCTCCTCCTTCCGAGCAGTACTTC	CATSRDPVGQPPPSEQYF
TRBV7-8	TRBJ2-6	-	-	TGTGCCAGCAGCTTATTTACTTCTGGGGCCAACGTCCTGACTTTC	CASSLFTSGANVLTF
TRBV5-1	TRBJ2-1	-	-	TGCGCCAGCAGCTTGGATGGGCAAGGCTACAATGAGCAGTTCTTC	CASSLDGQGYNEQFF
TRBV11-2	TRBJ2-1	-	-	TGTGCCAGCAGGGCCCTTACGGGCAGGGCTGGAGGGGGGGAGCAGTTCTTC	CASRALTGRAGGGEQFF
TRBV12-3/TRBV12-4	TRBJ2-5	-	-	TGTGCCAGCAGTGGGACTGGAGTGACCCAGTACTTC	CASSGTGVTQYF
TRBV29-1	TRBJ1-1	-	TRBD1	TGCAGCTCCAGAGCGGGGGGACAGGAAGCTTTCTTT	CSSRAGGQEAFF
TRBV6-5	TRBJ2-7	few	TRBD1	TGTGCCAGCAGTTACTCCCACCAGACAGGGGAGCAGTACTTC	CASSYSHQTGEQYF
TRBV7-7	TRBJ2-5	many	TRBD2	TGTGCCAGCAGCTTAAGACTAGCGGGAGGCCAAGAGACCCAGTACTTC	CASSLRLAGGQETQYF
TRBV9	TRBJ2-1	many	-	TGTGCCAGTGGGAGCGAGAGACACAATGAGCAGTTCTTC	CASGSERHNEQFF
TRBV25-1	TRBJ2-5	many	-	TGTGCCAGCAGTGATCCCGCAACTATCCAAGAGACCCAGTACTTC	CASSDPATIQETQYF
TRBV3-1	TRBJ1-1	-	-	TGTGCCAGCAGCCAAGATCTGGAGTTGTCGGGCACTGAAGCTTTCTTT	CASSQDLELSGTEAFF
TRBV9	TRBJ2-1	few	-	TGTGCCAGCAGCGTATCGATTAGTTTGGCTGAGCAGTTCTTC	CASSVSISLAEQFF
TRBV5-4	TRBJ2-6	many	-	TGTGCCAGCAGCTCATCCCTTAATGGGCCCGGGGCCAACGTCCTGACTTTC	CASSSSLNGPGANVLTF
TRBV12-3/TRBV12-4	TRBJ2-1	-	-	TGTGCCAGCAGAACTCGGACAGCCTACAATGAGCAGTTCTTC	CASRTRTAYNEQFF
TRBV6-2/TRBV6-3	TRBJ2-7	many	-	TGTGCCAGCAGTTCGCAGGACTGGAACATGTACGAGCAGTACTTC	CASSSQDWNMYEQYF
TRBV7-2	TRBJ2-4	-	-	TGTGCCAGCAGCTTAAGGGGTCTAGCCAAAAACATTCAGTACTTC	CASSLRGLAKNIQYF
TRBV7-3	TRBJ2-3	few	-	TGTGCCAGCAGCCGTAGGGAGTGGGATACGCAGTATTTT	CASSRREWDTQYF
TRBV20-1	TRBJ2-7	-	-	TGCAGTGCTAGAGCCAGGGACGGATTCTACGAGCAGTACTTC	CSARARDGFYEQYF
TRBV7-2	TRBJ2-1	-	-	TGTGCCAGCAGCCCTATAGGAGTCATGGGGAATGAGCAGTTCTTC	CASSPIGVMGNEQFF
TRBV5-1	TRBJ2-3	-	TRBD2	TGCGCCAGCAGCCTCGGACTAGCGGGGGGACACACAGATACGCAGTATTTT	CASSLGLAGGHTDTQYF
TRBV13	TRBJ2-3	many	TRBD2	TGTGCCAGCAGCCAGGGACTAGCCGGAGGAGATACGCAGTATTTT	CASSQGLAGGDTQYF
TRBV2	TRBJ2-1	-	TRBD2	TGTGCCAGCAGTGATTTAGCGGGAGCCCCGAATGAGCAGTTCTTC	CASSDLAGAPNEQFF
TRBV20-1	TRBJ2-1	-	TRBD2	TGCAGTGCCGGCCAGCTAGCGGGAGGGCCAAGAGAGCAGTTCTTC	CSAGQLAGGPREQFF
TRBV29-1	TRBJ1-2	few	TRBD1	TGCAGCGTTGAAGAGGGACAGGATGGGTATGGCTACACCTTC	CSVEEGQDGYGYTF
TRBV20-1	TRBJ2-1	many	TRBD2	TGCAGTGCTAGAGTACTAGCGGGGACTCACAATGAGCAGTTCTTC	CSARVLAGTHNEQFF
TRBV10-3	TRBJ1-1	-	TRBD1	TGTGCCATCAGTGCTAGACCGACAGGGGAAAACACTGAAGCTTTCTTT	CAISARPTGENTEAFF
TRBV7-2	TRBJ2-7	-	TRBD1	TGTGCCAGCAGCTTACTGACAGGGGGCCCCTACGAGCAGTACTTC	CASSLLTGGPYEQYF
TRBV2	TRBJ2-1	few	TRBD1	TGTGCCAGCAGAGACAGGGTAACCTACAATGAGCAGTTCTTC	CASRDRVTYNEQFF
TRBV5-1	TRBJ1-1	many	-	TGCGCCAGCAGCTTGAGGCCAGAGACCTCCCCCGAACAATTGAGAGCTTTCTTT	CASSLRPETSPEQLRAFF
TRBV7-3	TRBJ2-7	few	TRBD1	TGTGCCAGCAGCCTTCACAGGGGTCCCTCCTACGAGCAGTACTTC	CASSLHRGPSYEQYF
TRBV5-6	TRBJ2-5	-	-	TGTGCCAGCAGCTGGTCGACATTTCAAGAGACCCAGTACTTC	CASSWSTFQETQYF
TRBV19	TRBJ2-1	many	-	TGTGCCAGTCAGGTCAGCTCCTACAATGAGCAGTTCTTC	CASQVSSYNEQFF
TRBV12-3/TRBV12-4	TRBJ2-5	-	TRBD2	TGTCCCAGCAGTCTGCGGACTAGCCCTTTTGTGGAGACCCAGTACTTC	CPSSLRTSPFVETQYF
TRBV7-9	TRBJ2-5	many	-	TGTGCCAGCAGCTGGGGACTCCAAGAGACCCAGTACTTC	CASSWGLQETQYF
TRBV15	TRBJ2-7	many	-	TGTGCCACCAAGGAGGCTTTGGAAAAGCAGTACTTC	CATKEALEKQYF
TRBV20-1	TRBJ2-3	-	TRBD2	TGCAGTGCTAGAGGTCGGGGGGTCGGAGATACGCAGTATTTT	CSARGRGVGDTQYF
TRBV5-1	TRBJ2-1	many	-	TGCGCCAGCAGCTTGGTCGGGCTCGGTGGTGGTGAGCAGTTCTTC	CASSLVGLGGGEQFF
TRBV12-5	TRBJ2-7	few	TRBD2	TGTGCTAGTGGTCCTGGGACTAGCGGGAGGGCCTACGAGCAGTACTTC	CASGPGTSGRAYEQYF
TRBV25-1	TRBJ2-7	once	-	TGTGCCAGCAGTTTCCCAAGCCGAGGGGGAGAAAAGGACGAGCAGTACTTC	CASSFPSRGGEKDEQYF
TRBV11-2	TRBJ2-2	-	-	TGTGCCAGCAGCTATATAGTCTTCGGGGAGCTGTTTTTT	CASSYIVFGELFF
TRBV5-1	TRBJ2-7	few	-	TGCGCCAGCAGCTTGGAGTCCCCCCTGCCTTCCTACGAGCAGTACTTC	CASSLESPLPSYEQYF
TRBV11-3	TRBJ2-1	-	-	TGTGCCAGCAGCTTAGTTAGCGTGTACAATGAGCAGTTCTTC	CASSLVSVYNEQFF